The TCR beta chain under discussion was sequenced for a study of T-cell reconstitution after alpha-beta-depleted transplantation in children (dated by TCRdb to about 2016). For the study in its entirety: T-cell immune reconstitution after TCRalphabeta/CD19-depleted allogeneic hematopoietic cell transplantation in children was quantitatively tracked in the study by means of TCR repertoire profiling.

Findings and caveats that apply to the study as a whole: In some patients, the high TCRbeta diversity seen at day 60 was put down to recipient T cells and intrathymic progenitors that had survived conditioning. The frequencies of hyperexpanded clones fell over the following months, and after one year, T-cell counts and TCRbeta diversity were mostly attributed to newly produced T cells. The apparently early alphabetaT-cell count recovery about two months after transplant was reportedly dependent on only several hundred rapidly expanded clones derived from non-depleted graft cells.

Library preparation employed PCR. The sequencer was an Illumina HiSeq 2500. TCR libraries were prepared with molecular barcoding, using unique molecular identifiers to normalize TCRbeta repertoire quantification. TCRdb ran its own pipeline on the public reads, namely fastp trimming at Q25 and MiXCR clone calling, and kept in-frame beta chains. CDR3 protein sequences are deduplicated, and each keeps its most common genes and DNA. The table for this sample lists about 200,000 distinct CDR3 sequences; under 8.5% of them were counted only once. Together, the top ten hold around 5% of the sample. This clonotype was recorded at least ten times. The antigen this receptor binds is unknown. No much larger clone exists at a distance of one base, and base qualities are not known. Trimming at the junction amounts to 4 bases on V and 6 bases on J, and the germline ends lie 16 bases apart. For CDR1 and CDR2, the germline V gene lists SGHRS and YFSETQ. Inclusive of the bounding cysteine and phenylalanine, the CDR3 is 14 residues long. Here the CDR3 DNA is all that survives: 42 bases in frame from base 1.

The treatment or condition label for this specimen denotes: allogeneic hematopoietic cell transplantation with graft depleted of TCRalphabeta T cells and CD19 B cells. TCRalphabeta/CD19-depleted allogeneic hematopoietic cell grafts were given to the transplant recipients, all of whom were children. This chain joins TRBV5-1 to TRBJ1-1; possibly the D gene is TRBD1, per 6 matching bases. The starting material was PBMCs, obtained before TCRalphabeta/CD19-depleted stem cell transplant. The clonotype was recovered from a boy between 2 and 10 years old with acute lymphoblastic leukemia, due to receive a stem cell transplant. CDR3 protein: CASSPKRGRAEAFF. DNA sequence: TGCGCCAGCAGCCCAAAAAGGGGGAGGGCTGAAGCTTTCTTT.